These 2 T cell receptor beta chains were sequenced from one sample in a study of CD8+CD57+ T cells in acquired aplastic anemia. Previously, flow cytometry had revealed CD8+CD57+ cell expansion in the patients chosen for sequencing. Genomic DNA acted as the template from which TCR beta VDJ combination and CDR3 sequence profiling were carried out. TCRdb reanalysed the reads using MiXCR and keeps one entry per CDR3 protein. In the table there are approximately 220,000 distinct CDR3 sequences, approximately 50% of which are singletons. The sequenced material came from sorted CD4+, CD8+, or CD8+CD57+ T cells (not recorded which) from PBMCs. These receptors were obtained from a human donor with aplastic anemia.

This clonotype has ten or more counts. The V call is TRBV28, the J call TRBJ2-7, with 8 nucleotides matching TRBD1. This CDR3 region has 14 residues. The J segment lost 4 bases and the V segment lost 2 bases, leaving 4 bases of the junction unmatched. Germline V gene lookup returns CDR1 MDHEN and CDR2 SYDVKM. The CDR3 sequence: CASSLPGDRYEQYF. For the CDR3, the DNA is TGTGCCAGCAGTTTACCCGGGGACAGGTACGAGCAGTACTTC.

This rearrangement joins TRBV10-3 to TRBJ2-1; TRBD2 agrees at 7 bases. The CDR3 consists of 16 residues. Germline values: CDR1 ENHRY, CDR2 SYGVKD. After removal of 10 bases from V and 8 bases from J, the junction contained 20 bases not matched to a gene. CDR3 nucleotides: TGTGCCAGCACTCCCCAGACTAGCAATTACATCTATGAGCAGTTCTTC. This codes for CASTPQTSNYIYEQFF.